One and the same sample provided the 29 T cell receptor beta chains below, sequenced in a study of blood T cell repertoires in COVID-19. Sequenced by immunoSEQ multiplex PCR; TCRdb stores in-frame clones only, minus some. The data show approximately 210,000 clones, about 77% seen once. The specimen sequenced was PBMCs or T cells enriched from blood (not recorded which). These receptors came from a woman in her 50s with acute COVID-19.

This chain uses TRBV30 with TRBJ1-5; TRBD1 matches 8 bases. V shed 2 bases, J shed 6 bases, and the junction held 6 bases outside the gene matches. Germline CDR1 reads GTSNPN; CDR2 reads SVGIG (reference sequence). The length of the CDR3 is 14 residues. The CDR3 DNA reads as TGTGCCTGGAGTCGTGGGACAGGCCGTCAGCCCCAGCATTTT. Its protein is CAWSRGTGRQPQHF.

The rearrangement links TRBV10-1 to TRBJ1-1; D may be TRBD1 (5 bases). The germline gives CDR1 WNHNN, CDR2 SYGVQD (reference sequence). Trimming pared 2 bases from V and 4 bases from J, leaving 8 bases between. This CDR3 region has 13 residues. The CDR3 reads CASSEGQSTEAFF. For the CDR3, the DNA is TGCGCCAGCAGTGAGGGACAAAGCACTGAAGCTTTCTTT.

The chain is built from TRBV5-4 and TRBJ2-5, with TRBD2 identical over 7 bases. Germline V gene lookup returns CDR1 SGHNT and CDR2 YYREEE (reference sequence). V shed 4 bases, J shed 0 bases, and the junction held 0 bases outside the gene matches. The CDR3 is 13 amino acids. The CDR3 protein is CASSRGDQETQYF. The CDR3 region has the DNA TGTGCCAGCAGCCGGGGGGACCAAGAGACCCAGTACTTC.

J is TRBJ1-5 and V is TRBV29-1, with D possibly TRBD1 on 6 matching bases. The CDR3 contains 12 residues. V dropped 5 bases and J dropped 7 bases, with 12 bases sitting between them. Germline V CDR1 and CDR2: SQVTM, ANQGSEA. For the CDR3, the DNA is TGCAGCGTTTCCACAGGGCAGCAGCCCCAGCATTTT. It specifies CSVSTGQQPQHF.

The rearrangement uses TRBV7-2 and TRBJ2-1; TRBD2 aligns across 15 bases. V lost 3 bases and J lost 10; bases outside the gene matches: 4. CDR1 is SGHTA, CDR2 FQGNSA, per germline. This CDR3 region has 15 residues. The CDR3 reads CASSLGLAGGQEQFF. CDR3 bases: TGTGCCAGCAGCTTGGGACTAGCGGGGGGTCAGGAGCAGTTCTTC.

The rearrangement links TRBV12-2 to TRBJ2-3; TRBD2 is taken as the D call from the table, unchecked against the DNA. TRBV12-2 is a listed pseudogene. CDR3 length: 19 amino acids. CDR3 amino acids: CASRLASLGASGYTDTQYF. The CDR3, as DNA: TGTGCAAGTCGCTTAGCGAGCCTAGGGGCTAGCGGGTACACAGATACGCAGTATTTT.

This clone was found once. The rearrangement joins TRBV14 to TRBJ2-1, with 9 bases lining up with TRBD1. V was pared by 0 bases and J by 6 bases, with 9 bases of the junction left unmatched. The CDR3 spans 17 residues. CDR1 and CDR2 (germline): SGHDN, FVKESK. This CDR3 is CASSQDNAGQGGNEQFF. DNA of the CDR3: TGTGCCAGCAGCCAAGATAACGCGGGACAGGGTGGCAATGAGCAGTTCTTC.

CDR3 DNA: TGCGCCAGCAGCATAGCGGGGGGCACCGGGGAGCTGTTTTTT. The encoded protein is CASSIAGGTGELFF. The gene calls are TRBV4-3 and TRBJ2-2; 10 positions match TRBD2. Germline CDR1 and CDR2: LGHNA and YSLEER. The CDR3 loop spans 14 amino acids. J was trimmed by 4 bases and V by 5 bases; bases with no gene match: 1.

The chain recombines TRBV7-9 with TRBJ1-5, with 7 bases that match TRBD1. Trimming at V came to 1 base and at J to 2 bases, leaving 5 bases not matched to a gene. CDR1 SEHNR and CDR2 FQNEAQ come from the germline V gene (reference sequence). The CDR3 is 16 amino acids. CDR3 in amino acids: CASSLDDRAGNQPQHF. In nucleotides, the CDR3 is TGTGCCAGCAGCTTAGATGACAGGGCGGGCAATCAGCCCCAGCATTTT.

The chain links TRBV7-9 to TRBJ1-2, with 11 bases matching TRBD1. The V and J ends lost 5 bases and 4 bases, in that order; junction bases with no gene match: 6. Germline V lookup: CDR1 SEHNR, CDR2 FQNEAQ (reference sequence). There are 15 residues in the CDR3. CDR3 in DNA: TGTGCCAGCAGCCCCTCCGGGACAGGGGGCTATGGCTACACCTTC. Amino acid sequence: CASSPSGTGGYGYTF.

V is TRBV28 and J is TRBJ1-3; 9 nucleotides match TRBD1. This CDR3 is built from 15 residues. Germline CDR1 and CDR2: MDHEN and SYDVKM. The junction had 1 base not matched to a gene; V was cut back by 2 bases and J by 2 bases. The DNA for the CDR3 is TGTGCCAGCAGTTTAGGACAGGGGACTGGAAACACCATATATTTT. Translation: CASSLGQGTGNTIYF.

This clone was picked up many times. This chain links TRBV6-5 with TRBJ2-7, with TRBD1 matching over 7 bases. This CDR3 is built from 13 residues. Losses at the gene ends were 4 bases for V and 11 bases for J; bases not matched to a gene: 11. Germline loops: CDR1 MNHEY, CDR2 SVGAGI. Here the CDR3 reads CASSSLQDRKEYV. CDR3 DNA: TGTGCCAGCAGTTCCCTACAGGACAGGAAGGAGTACGTC.

The chain has TRBV7-3 and TRBJ1-1; D may be TRBD1 (6 bases). The length of the CDR3 is 13 residues. Germline CDR1 SGHTA, CDR2 FQGTGA. Between the trimmed V and J ends, which lost 5 bases and 6 bases, there was a span of 13 bases. The chain's CDR3 is CASSPTGIPEAFF. Written as DNA, the CDR3 is TGTGCCAGCAGCCCGACAGGTATCCCTGAAGCTTTCTTT.

V and J are TRBV18 and TRBJ1-5; 10 nucleotides line up with TRBD1. The V gene's germline CDR1 is KGHSH and CDR2 LQKENI. The CDR3 totals 16 residues. V shed 4 bases, J shed 6 bases, and the junction held 9 bases outside the gene matches. The DNA of the CDR3 is TGTGCCAGCTCACTAAAGGACAGGGGGAATTTTCAGCCCCAGCATTTT. It encodes CASSLKDRGNFQPQHF.

This clone was detected a few times. The J gene is TRBJ1-1, the V gene TRBV7-9; the D gene is possibly TRBD1 (6 bases). The germline V and J ends were trimmed by 3 bases and 4 bases, with 18 bases remaining between them. CDR1 SEHNR and CDR2 FQNEAQ come from the germline V gene (reference sequence). This CDR3 is 16 amino acids long. For the CDR3, the DNA is TGTGCCAGCAGCTTTATAACCCGGGAAGGGGGCACTGAAGCTTTCTTT. The encoded protein is CASSFITREGGTEAFF.

The chain has TRBV18 and TRBJ1-2; weak D call: TRBD1 (6 bases). CDR3 length: 17 amino acids. Per germline, CDR1 KGHSH and CDR2 LQKENI. The ends were cut back, 2 bases at V and 2 bases at J, with 18 bases in the middle. Here the CDR3 reads CASSPSQGRADNYGYTF. The DNA for the CDR3 is TGTGCCAGCTCACCATCACAGGGTAGGGCCGACAACTATGGCTACACCTTC. Full variable domain (remainder filled in from reference TRBV18 and TRBJ1-2): NAGVMQNPRHLVRRRGQEARLRCSPMKGHSHVYWYRQLPEEGLKFMVYLQKENIIDESGMPKERFSAEFPKEGPSILRIQQVVRGDSAAYFCASSPSQGRADNYGYTFGSGTRLTVV.

The chain links TRBV24-1 to TRBJ2-2; 8 bases match TRBD1. There are 15 residues in the CDR3. Germline V gene sequence: CDR1 KGHDR, CDR2 SFDVKD. Trimming removed 6 bases from V and 6 bases from J; junction bases left unmatched: 8. This CDR3 reads CATSRSGGFAGELFF. The CDR3 nucleotides are TGTGCCACCAGTAGATCAGGGGGCTTCGCCGGGGAGCTGTTTTTT.

This clone has a single count. The rearrangement uses TRBV3-1 (or the pseudogene TRBV3-2) and TRBJ2-5, with 16 nucleotides matching TRBD2. Germline V gene data show CDR1 as LGHDT and CDR2 as YNNKEL (reference sequence). The CDR3 is made up of 17 amino acids. V trimming: 3 bases; J trimming: 2 bases; junction bases outside the gene matches: 3. The CDR3 DNA follows: TGTGCCAGCAGCCAGGGGACTAGCGGGGGGGGTCAAGAGACCCAGTACTTC. Translated, it gives CASSQGTSGGGQETQYF.

The chain combines TRBV9 with TRBJ2-3; D is perhaps TRBD2 (7 bases). Germline CDR1 reads SGDLS; CDR2 reads YYNGEE. This CDR3 region has 17 residues. Between the trimmed V and J ends, which lost 0 bases and 0 bases, there was a span of 14 bases. CDR3 region: CASSVAWGGGSTDTQYF. The CDR3 nucleotides read TGTGCCAGCAGCGTAGCTTGGGGAGGGGGAAGCACAGATACGCAGTATTTT.

The chain recombines TRBV28 with TRBJ1-5; D unresolved. The CDR3 has 12 amino acids. V shed 5 bases and J shed 2 bases, with 4 bases lying between them. Germline CDR1 and CDR2: MDHEN and SYDVKM. The CDR3 loop reads CASSQGNQPQHF. Here the CDR3 DNA reads TGTGCCAGCAGTCAGGGCAATCAGCCCCAGCATTTT.

The chain employs TRBV2 and TRBJ1-6; D is perhaps TRBD1 (5 bases). Germline CDR1 reads SNHLY; CDR2 reads FYNNEI. This CDR3 spans 14 amino acids. Trimming removed 8 bases from V and 4 bases from J, with 12 bases in between. CDR3 residues: CASRREGYNSPLHF. CDR3 nucleotide sequence: TGTGCCAGCCGGAGGGAGGGGTATAATTCACCCCTCCACTTT.

There are a few counts of this clone. The chain has TRBV19 and TRBJ1-1, with 7 bases lining up with TRBD1. CDR1 and CDR2 (germline): LNHDA, SQIVND (reference sequence). CDR3 length equals 15 residues. J lost 4 bases, V lost 4 bases, and 9 bases had no gene match. CDR3 sequence (DNA): TGTGCCAGTAGTACCGACCGGACAGGCTTCACTGAAGCTTTCTTT. Translating gives CASSTDRTGFTEAFF.

This clone was observed at least ten times. The chain uses TRBV4-1 and TRBJ2-5; possible D gene TRBD2, 6 bases. V dropped 4 bases and J dropped 5 bases, with 11 bases sitting between them. The CDR3 runs to 13 residues. Germline loops: CDR1 MGHRA, CDR2 YSYEKL. The CDR3 loop reads CASSRTEGETQYF. The CDR3 region has the DNA TGCGCCAGCAGCCGGACGGAGGGGGAGACCCAGTACTTC.

The CDR3: CASSLGVQGAYGYTF. The CDR3 coding sequence is TGTGCCAGCAGCTTAGGGGTTCAGGGGGCATATGGCTACACCTTC. This chain connects TRBV11-2 to TRBJ1-2, with 8 bases identical to TRBD1. The CDR3 sequence is 15 residues long. Germline CDR1 SGHAT, CDR2 FQNNGV. Trimming removed 1 base from V and 5 bases from J; junction bases left unmatched: 6.

The J gene is TRBJ1-3, the V gene TRBV7-2; 10 positions agree with TRBD1. The CDR3 contains 14 residues. The V gene end was trimmed by 6 bases and the J gene end by 9 bases; junction bases not matched to a gene: 8. The germline CDR1 and CDR2 sequences are SGHTA and FQGNSA. The CDR3 region is CASSSGTGESTIYF. The CDR3 DNA reads as TGTGCCAGCAGTTCCGGGACAGGGGAAAGCACCATATATTTT.

This clone was seen only once. The chain carries TRBV28 and TRBJ1-6, with TRBD1 identical over 7 bases. The CDR3 has 16 residues. The trim removed 6 bases at V and 7 bases at J, leaving 12 bases unmatched. The germline CDR1 and CDR2 sequences are MDHEN and SYDVKM. The CDR3 sequence is CASSTARQGGNSPLHF. CDR3 bases: TGTGCCAGCAGCACCGCGAGACAGGGAGGCAATTCACCCCTCCACTTT. Variable domain in full (rest from reference TRBV28 and TRBJ1-6): DVKVTQSSRYLVKRTGEKVFLECVQDMDHENMFWYRQDPGLGLRLIYFSYDVKMKEKGDIPEGYSVSREKKERFSLILESASTNQTSMYLCASSTARQGGNSPLHFGNGTRLTVT.

The rearrangement uses TRBV11-2 and TRBJ2-3, with D possibly TRBD2 on 6 matching bases. V lost 1 base, J lost 4 bases, and 21 bases lay in between. Germline CDR1 reads SGHAT; CDR2 reads FQNNGV. This CDR3 region has 18 residues. CDR3 sequence (DNA): TGTGCCAGCAGCTTAGTTGGGGAGGAGGCGGGTAGGGCAGATACGCAGTATTTT. This translates into CASSLVGEEAGRADTQYF.

This chain links TRBV19 with TRBJ1-5, with 9 nucleotides matching TRBD1. Germline assignment: CDR1 LNHDA and CDR2 SQIVND (reference sequence). Trimming at V came to 6 bases and at J to 2 bases, leaving 17 bases not matched to a gene. This CDR3 contains 19 residues. The CDR3: CASRGLIGTGNAGNQPQHF. In DNA form, the CDR3 reads TGTGCCAGTAGGGGCCTTATAGGGACAGGGAATGCGGGCAATCAGCCCCAGCATTTT.

This clone has a handful of counts. The chain combines TRBV14 with TRBJ1-1; no clear D gene. Trimming cost V 2 bases and J 4 bases, with 8 bases left between them. This CDR3 has 13 amino acids. Germline V lookup: CDR1 SGHDN, CDR2 FVKESK. CDR3 in DNA: TGTGCCAGCAGCCAAACGCGGGGCACTGAAGCTTTCTTT. This translates into CASSQTRGTEAFF.